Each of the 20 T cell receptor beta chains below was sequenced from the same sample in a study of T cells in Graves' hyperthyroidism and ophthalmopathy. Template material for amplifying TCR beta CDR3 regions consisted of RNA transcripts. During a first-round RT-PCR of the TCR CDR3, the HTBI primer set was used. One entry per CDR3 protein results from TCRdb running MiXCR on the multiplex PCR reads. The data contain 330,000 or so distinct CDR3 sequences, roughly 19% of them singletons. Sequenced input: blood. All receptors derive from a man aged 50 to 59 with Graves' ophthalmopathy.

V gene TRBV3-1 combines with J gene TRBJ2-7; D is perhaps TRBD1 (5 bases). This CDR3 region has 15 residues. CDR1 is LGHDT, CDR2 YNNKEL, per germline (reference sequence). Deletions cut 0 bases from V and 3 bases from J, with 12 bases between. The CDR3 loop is CASSQDMQGFYEQYF. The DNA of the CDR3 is TGTGCCAGCAGCCAAGATATGCAGGGCTTCTACGAGCAGTACTTC.

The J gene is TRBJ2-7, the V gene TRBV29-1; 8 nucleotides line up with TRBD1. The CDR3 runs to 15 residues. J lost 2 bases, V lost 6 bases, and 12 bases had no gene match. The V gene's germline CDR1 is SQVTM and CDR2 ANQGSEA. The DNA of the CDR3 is TGCAGCGTGAGTTGGAAGGACAGGGTCCCCTACGAGCAGTACTTC. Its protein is CSVSWKDRVPYEQYF.

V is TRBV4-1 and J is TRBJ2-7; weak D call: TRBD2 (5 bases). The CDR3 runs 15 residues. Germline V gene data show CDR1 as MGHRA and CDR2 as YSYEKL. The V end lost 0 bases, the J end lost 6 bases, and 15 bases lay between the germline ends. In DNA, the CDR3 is TGCGCCAGCAGCCAAGACGGGTCCGGGGTGGGCGAGCAGTACTTC. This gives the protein CASSQDGSGVGEQYF.

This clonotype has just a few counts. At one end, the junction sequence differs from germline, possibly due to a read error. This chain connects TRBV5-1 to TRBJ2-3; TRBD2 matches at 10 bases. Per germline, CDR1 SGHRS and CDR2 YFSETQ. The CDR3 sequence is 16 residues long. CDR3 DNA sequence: TGCGCCAGCAGCTTGGTGGCTAGCGGGGGCACGGATACGCAGTATTTT. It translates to CASSLVASGGTDTQYF.

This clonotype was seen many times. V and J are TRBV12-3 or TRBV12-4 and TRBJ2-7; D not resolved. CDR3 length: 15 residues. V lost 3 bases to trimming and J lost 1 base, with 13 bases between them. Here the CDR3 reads CASSFPTGLSYEQYF. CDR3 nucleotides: TGTGCCAGCAGTTTCCCAACGGGTCTATCCTACGAGCAGTACTTC.

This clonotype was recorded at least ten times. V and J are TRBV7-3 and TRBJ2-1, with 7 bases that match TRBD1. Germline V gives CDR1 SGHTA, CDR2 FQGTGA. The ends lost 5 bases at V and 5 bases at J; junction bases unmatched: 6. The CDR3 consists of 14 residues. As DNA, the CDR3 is TGTGCCAGCAGCCCGCGGACAGGAAACAATGAGCAGTTCTTC. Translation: CASSPRTGNNEQFF.

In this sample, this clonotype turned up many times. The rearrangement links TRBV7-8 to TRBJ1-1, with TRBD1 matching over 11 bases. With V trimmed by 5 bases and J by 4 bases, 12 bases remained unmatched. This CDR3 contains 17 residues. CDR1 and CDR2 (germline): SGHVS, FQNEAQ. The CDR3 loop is CASSPLGQGASRTEAFF. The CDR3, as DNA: TGTGCCAGCAGCCCCCTAGGACAGGGGGCGAGTCGCACTGAAGCTTTCTTT. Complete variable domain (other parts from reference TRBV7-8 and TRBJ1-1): GAGVSQSPRYKVAKRGQDVALRCDPISGHVSLFWYQQALGQGPEFLTYFQNEAQLDKSGLPSDRFFAERPEGSVSTLKIQRTQQEDSAVYLCASSPLGQGASRTEAFFGQGTRLTVV.

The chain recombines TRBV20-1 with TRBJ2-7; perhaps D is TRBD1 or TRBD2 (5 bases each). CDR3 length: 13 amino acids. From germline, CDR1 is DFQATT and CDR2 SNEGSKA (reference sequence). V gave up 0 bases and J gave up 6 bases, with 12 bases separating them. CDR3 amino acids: CSARDWDHSEQYF. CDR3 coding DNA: TGCAGTGCTAGAGACTGGGACCACAGCGAGCAGTACTTC.

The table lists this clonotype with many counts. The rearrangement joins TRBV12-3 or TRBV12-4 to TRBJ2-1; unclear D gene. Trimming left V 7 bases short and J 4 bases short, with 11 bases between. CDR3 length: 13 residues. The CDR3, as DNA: TGTGCCAGCAACGCCCTAGGTTACAATGAGCAGTTCTTC. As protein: CASNALGYNEQFF.

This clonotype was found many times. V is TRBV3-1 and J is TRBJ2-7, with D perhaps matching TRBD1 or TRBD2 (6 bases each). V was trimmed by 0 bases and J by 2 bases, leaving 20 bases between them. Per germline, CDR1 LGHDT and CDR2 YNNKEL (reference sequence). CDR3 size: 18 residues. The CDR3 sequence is CASSQDPRGAGRTYEQYF. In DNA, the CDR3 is TGTGCCAGCAGCCAAGATCCCAGGGGTGCGGGAAGAACCTACGAGCAGTACTTC.

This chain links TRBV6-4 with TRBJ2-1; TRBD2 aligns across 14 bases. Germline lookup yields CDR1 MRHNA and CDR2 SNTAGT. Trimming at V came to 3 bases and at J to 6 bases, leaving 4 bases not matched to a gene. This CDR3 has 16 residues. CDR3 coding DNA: TGTGCCAGCAGTGATTCCGGGACTAGCGGGAGCAATGAGCAGTTCTTC. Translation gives CASSDSGTSGSNEQFF.

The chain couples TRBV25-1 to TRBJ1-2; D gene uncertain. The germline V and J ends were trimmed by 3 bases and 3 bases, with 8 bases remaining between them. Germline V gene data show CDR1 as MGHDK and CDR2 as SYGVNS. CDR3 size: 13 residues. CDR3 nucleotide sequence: TGTGCCAGCAGTGAGGGGAACGACTATGGCTACACCTTC. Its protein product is CASSEGNDYGYTF.

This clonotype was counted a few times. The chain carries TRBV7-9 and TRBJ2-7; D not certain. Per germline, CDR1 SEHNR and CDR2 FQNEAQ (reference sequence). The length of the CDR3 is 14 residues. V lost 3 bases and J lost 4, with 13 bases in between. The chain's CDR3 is CASSFGKGIYEQYF. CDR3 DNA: TGTGCCAGCAGCTTCGGTAAGGGAATATACGAGCAGTACTTC.

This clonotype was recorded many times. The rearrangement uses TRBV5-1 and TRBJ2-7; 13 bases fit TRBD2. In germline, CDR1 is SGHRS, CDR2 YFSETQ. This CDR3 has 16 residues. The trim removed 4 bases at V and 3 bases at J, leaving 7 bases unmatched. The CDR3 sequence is CASSPGTSGKSYEQYF. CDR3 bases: TGCGCCAGCAGCCCCGGGACTAGCGGGAAAAGCTACGAGCAGTACTTC.

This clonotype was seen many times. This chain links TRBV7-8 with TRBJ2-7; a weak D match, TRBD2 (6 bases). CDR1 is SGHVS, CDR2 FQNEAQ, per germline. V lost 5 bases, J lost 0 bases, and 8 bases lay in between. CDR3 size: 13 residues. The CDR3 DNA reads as TGTGCCAGCAGCCGGGACTTCTCCTACGAGCAGTACTTC. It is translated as CASSRDFSYEQYF.

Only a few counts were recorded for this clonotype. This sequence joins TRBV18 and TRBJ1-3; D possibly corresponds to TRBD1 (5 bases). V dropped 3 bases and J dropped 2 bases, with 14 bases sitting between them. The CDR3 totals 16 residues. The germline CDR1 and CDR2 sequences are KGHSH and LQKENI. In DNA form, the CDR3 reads TGTGCCAGCTCACCCATCGGGACGGACCCTGGAAACACCATATATTTT. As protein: CASSPIGTDPGNTIYF.

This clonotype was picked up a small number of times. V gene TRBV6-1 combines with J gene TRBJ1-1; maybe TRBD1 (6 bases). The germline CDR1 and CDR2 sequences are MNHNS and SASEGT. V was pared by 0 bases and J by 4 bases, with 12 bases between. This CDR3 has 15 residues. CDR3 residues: CASSEALNRATEAFF. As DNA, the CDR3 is TGTGCCAGCAGTGAAGCGCTAAACAGGGCCACTGAAGCTTTCTTT.

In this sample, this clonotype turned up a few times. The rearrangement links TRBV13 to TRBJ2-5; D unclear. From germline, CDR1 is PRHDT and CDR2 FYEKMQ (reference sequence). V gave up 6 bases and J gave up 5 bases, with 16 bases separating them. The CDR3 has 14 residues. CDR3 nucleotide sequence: TGTGCCAGCAGTTCCAGGATTTCGTACGAGACCCAGTACTTC. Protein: CASSSRISYETQYF. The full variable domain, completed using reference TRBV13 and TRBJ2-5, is AAGVIQSPRHLIKEKRETATLKCYPIPRHDTVYWYQQGPGQDPQFLISFYEKMQSDKGSIPDRFSAQQFSDYHSELNMSSLELGDSALYFCASSSRISYETQYFGPGTRLLVL.

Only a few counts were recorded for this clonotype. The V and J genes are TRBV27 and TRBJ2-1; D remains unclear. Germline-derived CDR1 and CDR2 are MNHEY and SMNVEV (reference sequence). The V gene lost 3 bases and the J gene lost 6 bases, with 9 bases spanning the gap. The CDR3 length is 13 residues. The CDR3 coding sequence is TGTGCCAGCAGTTTCCCCCCCGGCAATGAGCAGTTCTTC. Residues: CASSFPPGNEQFF.

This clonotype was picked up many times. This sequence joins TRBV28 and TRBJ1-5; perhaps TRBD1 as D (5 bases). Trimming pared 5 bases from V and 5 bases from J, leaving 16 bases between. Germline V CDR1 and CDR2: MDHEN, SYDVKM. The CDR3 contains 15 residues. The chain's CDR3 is CASSPSTQGDQPQHF. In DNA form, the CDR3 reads TGTGCCAGCAGTCCCAGCACTCAGGGAGATCAGCCCCAGCATTTT.